The 30 T cell receptor beta chains below come from one sample, sequenced in a study of cytomegalovirus exposure and HLA in healthy donors. Sequencing used immunoSEQ multiplex PCR; TCRdb keeps in-frame clones, though not all of them. The sample shows under 200,000 clones, about 89% of them seen only once. Sequenced input: PBMCs. The receptors here all came from a woman between 18 and 29 years old in good health and CMV-seropositive.

This chain connects TRBV14 to TRBJ2-5; 8 nucleotides align to TRBD2. The V and J ends lost 3 bases and 5 bases, in that order; junction bases with no gene match: 20. The CDR3 totals 19 residues. Germline values: CDR1 SGHDN, CDR2 FVKESK. CDR3 amino acids: CASSHEGGLASSGVETQYF. In DNA, the CDR3 is TGTGCCAGCAGCCATGAGGGAGGACTAGCCTCCTCGGGTGTGGAGACCCAGTACTTC.

The chain has TRBV5-1 and TRBJ2-3, with 9 bases identical to TRBD1. The CDR3 consists of 15 residues. The V and J ends lost 0 bases and 3 bases, in that order; junction bases with no gene match: 2. Germline V CDR1 and CDR2: SGHRS, YFSETQ. DNA of the CDR3: TGCGCCAGCAGCTTGGCCGGGACAGGGACAGATACGCAGTATTTT. Protein sequence: CASSLAGTGTDTQYF.

This sequence joins TRBV7-7 and TRBJ2-5; 7 bases are a match to TRBD1. The V gene end was trimmed by 2 bases and the J gene end by 7 bases; junction bases not matched to a gene: 4. The CDR3 length is 13 residues. The V gene's germline CDR1 is SSHAT and CDR2 FNYEAQ (reference sequence). In DNA form, the CDR3 reads TGTGCCAGCAGCTTAAAGCAGGGGGTGACCCAGTACTTC. This gives the protein CASSLKQGVTQYF.

This chain joins TRBV7-9 and TRBJ1-2; 9 bases align to TRBD1. The length of the CDR3 is 16 residues. Per the germline V gene, CDR1 is SEHNR and CDR2 is FQNEAQ (reference sequence). V shed 0 bases, J shed 2 bases, and the junction held 4 bases outside the gene matches. Here the CDR3 reads CASSLATGGANYGYTF. The CDR3 DNA reads as TGTGCCAGCAGCTTAGCAACAGGGGGCGCGAACTATGGCTACACCTTC. Using reference TRBV7-9 and TRBJ1-2 for the parts outside the CDR3, the full variable domain is DTGVSQNPRHKITKRGQNVTFRCDPISEHNRLYWYRQTLGQGPEFLTYFQNEAQLEKSRLLSDRFSAERPKGSFSTLEIQRTEQGDSAMYLCASSLATGGANYGYTFGSGTRLTVV.

The chain joins TRBV7-2 to TRBJ2-1; the D gene is possibly TRBD1 (6 bases). Germline CDR1 reads SGHTA; CDR2 reads FQGNSA. Trimming took 5 bases from V and 6 from J, leaving 14 bases between them. The CDR3 loop spans 14 amino acids. In DNA form, the CDR3 reads TGTGCCAGCAGCCCCTGGACAGATCTCAATGAGCAGTTCTTC. This gives the protein CASSPWTDLNEQFF.

A single count supports this clone. The chain couples TRBV4-1 to TRBJ2-3; 7 bases fit TRBD1. CDR3 length: 15 amino acids. Per the germline V gene, CDR1 is MGHRA and CDR2 is YSYEKL. The junction had 11 bases not matched to a gene; V was cut back by 6 bases and J by 5 bases. In DNA form, the CDR3 reads TGCGCCAGCAGGATGACAGGGATGGACCAAGATACGCAGTATTTT. Amino acids: CASRMTGMDQDTQYF.

This sequence joins TRBV30 and TRBJ2-7, with D tentatively TRBD1 (5 bases). This CDR3 is built from 13 residues. Deletions cut 2 bases from V and 6 bases from J, with 14 bases between. CDR1 is GTSNPN, CDR2 SVGIG, per germline (reference sequence). The DNA for the CDR3 is TGTGCCTGGAGTCGGGTCCTAGGGGTCGAGCAGTACTTC. It codes for CAWSRVLGVEQYF.

This rearrangement joins TRBV28 to TRBJ2-7; 8 bases fit TRBD2. The germline CDR1 and CDR2 sequences are MDHEN and SYDVKM. The CDR3 contains 16 residues. The J segment lost 10 bases and the V segment lost 2 bases, leaving 16 bases of the junction unmatched. For the CDR3, the DNA is TGTGCCAGCAGTTTAATATCGGGTAGCGGGGCCGTCGGTCAGTACTTC. This sequence encodes CASSLISGSGAVGQYF.

This chain links TRBV6-1 with TRBJ1-1; D may be TRBD1 (6 bases). The CDR3 is 14 amino acids. Germline V gives CDR1 MNHNS, CDR2 SASEGT. V gave up 3 bases and J gave up 3 bases, with 11 bases separating them. CDR3 DNA sequence: TGTGCCAGCAGTGAGGTGGGGGCGTACACTGAAGCTTTCTTT. This sequence encodes CASSEVGAYTEAFF.

The chain uses TRBV5-1 and TRBJ1-2; D might be TRBD1 (6 bases). V lost 5 bases and J lost 0, with 14 bases in between. Germline-derived CDR1 and CDR2 are SGHRS and YFSETQ. The CDR3 has 15 residues. CDR3 sequence reads: CASRPNTGPNYGYTF. CDR3 in DNA: TGCGCCAGCAGACCCAATACAGGGCCTAACTATGGCTACACCTTC.

The rearrangement uses TRBV9 and TRBJ2-7, with 12 bases that match TRBD2. CDR1 and CDR2 from the germline V gene are SGDLS and YYNGEE. Trimming removed 0 bases from V and 5 bases from J; junction bases left unmatched: 3. The CDR3 has 15 amino acids. The CDR3 loop reads CASSVDPSGRDEQYF. In DNA form, the CDR3 reads TGTGCCAGCAGCGTAGACCCTAGCGGGAGGGACGAGCAGTACTTC.

The V call is TRBV4-3, the J call TRBJ1-2; D gene unclear. This CDR3 is 14 amino acids long. The ends were cut back, 0 bases at V and 5 bases at J, with 10 bases in the middle. Germline-derived CDR1 and CDR2 are LGHNA and YSLEER. CDR3 residues: CASSQDLSLYGYTF. DNA of the CDR3: TGCGCCAGCAGCCAAGATTTGTCTCTATATGGCTACACCTTC.

This rearrangement joins TRBV6-1 to TRBJ1-1; D remains ambiguous. Trimming left V 5 bases short and J 3 bases short, with 10 bases between. Germline V gives CDR1 MNHNS, CDR2 SASEGT. The CDR3 is 13 amino acids. The CDR3 sequence: CASSRVGDTEAFF. The CDR3 nucleotides are TGTGCCAGCAGTCGGGTTGGCGACACTGAAGCTTTCTTT.

V and J are TRBV27 and TRBJ2-1; 12 bases agree with TRBD2. The germline gives CDR1 MNHEY, CDR2 SMNVEV (reference sequence). CDR3 length: 16 residues. The V segment lost 3 bases and the J segment 4 bases; nucleotides outside the gene matches: 4. CDR3 sequence (DNA): TGTGCCAGCAGTTTCCTCCTAGCGGGGGGGTACAATGAGCAGTTCTTC. This encodes CASSFLLAGGYNEQFF.

V and J are TRBV11-2 and TRBJ1-2; D gene uncertain. V was pared by 3 bases and J by 7 bases, with 15 bases between. CDR1 and CDR2 from the germline V gene are SGHAT and FQNNGV. There are 14 residues in the CDR3. The CDR3 DNA reads TGTGCCAGCAGCTTGTATCTGACTCGGGGTGGCTACACCTTC. This codes for CASSLYLTRGGYTF.

The chain's CDR3 is CASSYSASGSNEQFF. The CDR3 bases are TGTGCCAGCAGTTACTCAGCTAGCGGGAGTAATGAGCAGTTCTTC. J is TRBJ2-1 and V is TRBV6-5, with TRBD2 identical over 10 bases. The CDR3 totals 15 residues. J gave up 7 bases and V 0 bases, and 3 bases lay outside the gene matches. Germline CDR1 MNHEY, CDR2 SVGAGI.

V and J are TRBV19 and TRBJ2-2; D may be TRBD2 (7 bases). CDR3 size: 17 residues. CDR1 LNHDA and CDR2 SQIVND come from the germline V gene (reference sequence). Trimming cost V 5 bases and J 5 bases, with 21 bases left between them. The CDR3 DNA is TGTGCCAGTAGTTGGCCCCGCGGGGGCCCTAGGACCGGGGAGCTGTTTTTT. Protein product: CASSWPRGGPRTGELFF. Full variable domain (remainder filled in from reference TRBV19 and TRBJ2-2): DGGITQSPKYLFRKEGQNVTLSCEQNLNHDAMYWYRQDPGQGLRLIYYSQIVNDFQKGDIAEGYSVSREKKESFPLTVTSAQKNPTAFYLCASSWPRGGPRTGELFFGEGSRLTVL.

Worth noting for this clone: At one of its ends the junction is not consistent with the germline gene, which may arise from a read error. The chain links TRBV7-9 to TRBJ1-5; TRBD1 is a possible D gene (6 bases). CDR1 is SEHNR, CDR2 FQNEAQ, per germline (reference sequence). The CDR3 is 13 residues long. In DNA, the CDR3 is TGTGCCAGCAGCCCCACAGGGATTCAGACCCAGCATTTT. This codes for CASSPTGIQTQHF. Filled out from reference TRBV7-9 and TRBJ1-5, the complete variable domain reads DTGVSQNPRHKITKRGQNVTFRCDPISEHNRLYWYRQTLGQGPEFLTYFQNEAQLEKSRLLSDRFSAERPKGSFSTLEIQRTEQGDSAMYLCASSPTGIQTQHFGDGTRLSIL.

The chain combines TRBV30 with TRBJ1-4; 8 bases align to TRBD1. The V and J ends lost 3 bases and 8 bases, in that order; junction bases with no gene match: 8. This CDR3 has 14 residues. Germline values: CDR1 GTSNPN, CDR2 SVGIG (reference sequence). The CDR3 nucleotides read TGTGCCTGGAGCGGACAGGGCCAACTCGAAAAACTGTTTTTT. Translation gives CAWSGQGQLEKLFF.

The count of this clone is one. The chain employs TRBV9 and TRBJ2-2; 8 bases align to TRBD2. CDR1 is SGDLS and CDR2 is YYNGEE in the germline V gene. The CDR3 runs 16 residues. J gave up 5 bases and V 4 bases, and 10 bases lay outside the gene matches. The CDR3 DNA follows: TGTGCCAGCAGCCGATATAGCGGGACGAGTACCGGGGAGCTGTTTTTT. Its protein product is CASSRYSGTSTGELFF.

The CDR3 region is CATSGGPTGELFF. For the CDR3, the DNA is TGTGCCACATCCGGGGGGCCCACCGGGGAGCTGTTTTTT. J is TRBJ2-2 and V is TRBV15, with D tentatively TRBD2 (7 bases). This CDR3 has 13 residues. The germline V gene has CDR1 LNHNV and CDR2 YYDKDF (reference sequence). Deletions cut 9 bases from V and 4 bases from J, with 12 bases between.

This chain connects TRBV2 to TRBJ1-2; 7 positions match TRBD1. Per germline, CDR1 SNHLY and CDR2 FYNNEI. The CDR3 has 14 amino acids. Trimming at V came to 6 bases and at J to 4 bases, leaving 8 bases not matched to a gene. The CDR3 sequence is CASSVPGQPYGYTF. The CDR3 DNA reads TGTGCCAGCAGCGTCCCGGGACAGCCCTATGGCTACACCTTC.

The rearrangement links TRBV7-6 to TRBJ1-3; no reliable D call. Looked up from germline, CDR1 is SGHVS and CDR2 is FNYEAQ. This CDR3 region has 16 residues. V shed 1 base and J shed 4 bases, with 14 bases lying between them. The CDR3 loop is CASSLGSGEAGNTIYF. The CDR3 bases are TGTGCCAGCAGCTTAGGTTCCGGGGAAGCGGGAAACACCATATATTTT.

This clone occurred a few times. The chain has TRBV28 and TRBJ1-1; unclear D gene. Germline V CDR1 and CDR2: MDHEN, SYDVKM. There are 17 residues in the CDR3. Between the trimmed V and J ends, which lost 6 bases and 1 base, there was a span of 21 bases. The CDR3 DNA reads TGTGCCAGCAGCCCAATCCGGGCTTCCGAGGGGAACACTGAAGCTTTCTTT. This sequence encodes CASSPIRASEGNTEAFF. Drawing the rest from reference TRBV28 and TRBJ1-1, the complete variable domain is DVKVTQSSRYLVKRTGEKVFLECVQDMDHENMFWYRQDPGLGLRLIYFSYDVKMKEKGDIPEGYSVSREKKERFSLILESASTNQTSMYLCASSPIRASEGNTEAFFGQGTRLTVV.

The gene calls are TRBV2 and TRBJ1-6; D is perhaps TRBD1 (6 bases). The ends were cut back, 8 bases at V and 6 bases at J, with 14 bases in the middle. The V gene's germline CDR1 is SNHLY and CDR2 FYNNEI. The CDR3 totals 14 residues. CDR3 sequence (DNA): TGTGCCAGCTTCGGGGGGCAGTTTAATTCACCCCTCCACTTT. It encodes CASFGGQFNSPLHF.

V usage is TRBV27 and J usage is TRBJ2-1; D may be TRBD1 (7 bases). The CDR3 is 18 residues long. Germline V lookup: CDR1 MNHEY, CDR2 SMNVEV (reference sequence). Trimming cost V 1 base and J 7 bases, with 23 bases left between them. The CDR3 region has the DNA TGTGCCAGCAGTTTATTTGCAGGGGGGACCATTACAACTAATGAGCAGTTCTTC. The encoded protein is CASSLFAGGTITTNEQFF.

V is TRBV19 and J is TRBJ2-2; TRBD1 matches 7 bases. This CDR3 region has 15 residues. After removal of 5 bases from V and 5 bases from J, the junction contained 8 bases not matched to a gene. Germline CDR1 and CDR2: LNHDA and SQIVND (reference sequence). In nucleotides, the CDR3 is TGTGCCAGTAGTTCCCGGACAGGAGGAACCGGGGAGCTGTTTTTT. Translated, it gives CASSSRTGGTGELFF.

The chain recombines TRBV7-2 with TRBJ2-7, with 11 bases aligning to TRBD2. Germline V lookup: CDR1 SGHTA, CDR2 FQGNSA. J gave up 7 bases and V 5 bases, and 16 bases lay outside the gene matches. This CDR3 region has 17 residues. The CDR3 sequence: CASSTGTSGLGPREQYF. The CDR3 DNA reads TGTGCCAGCAGCACCGGGACTAGCGGTCTAGGTCCTCGGGAGCAGTACTTC.

The V call is TRBV5-6, the J call TRBJ2-7, with 10 bases lining up with TRBD1. Germline V lookup: CDR1 SGHDT, CDR2 YYEEEE. This CDR3 is built from 15 residues. V lost 2 bases to trimming and J lost 5 bases; unmatched junction nucleotides: 7. CDR3 loop: CASSLRQGAGDEQYF. CDR3 bases: TGTGCCAGCAGCTTAAGACAGGGGGCAGGGGACGAGCAGTACTTC. The complete variable domain, with remaining parts taken from reference TRBV5-6 and TRBJ2-7, reads DAGVTQSPTHLIKTRGQQVTLRCSPKSGHDTVSWYQQALGQGPQFIFQYYEEEERQRGNFPDRFSGHQFPNYSSELNVNALLLGDSALYLCASSLRQGAGDEQYFGPGTRLTVT.

This rearrangement joins TRBV19 to TRBJ2-3; 7 bases align to TRBD1. J lost 0 bases, V lost 5 bases, and 8 bases had no gene match. The CDR3 contains 16 residues. The germline V gene has CDR1 LNHDA and CDR2 SQIVND (reference sequence). CDR3 bases: TGTGCCAGTAGTTCAACAGGGGTAACTAGCACAGATACGCAGTATTTT. It translates to CASSSTGVTSTDTQYF.